The present T cell receptor (beta chain) was sequenced within a study of OX40 agonist ivuxolimab in advanced cancers. Study-level background: Ivuxolimab was a fully human IgG2 agonistic monoclonal antibody targeting the costimulatory receptor OX40 (CD134). The paper describes the monotherapy dose-escalation part (N ≈ 52 patients) of the phase I trial of ivuxolimab. Three dose-escalation patients achieved partial responses, one with hepatocellular carcinoma and two with cutaneous melanoma. The purpose of peripheral TCRbeta sequencing was to test whether ivuxolimab changed TCR sequence diversity and led to clonal T-cell expansion. Among the 52 dose-escalation patients, around 19 had hepatocellular carcinoma, 15 or so melanoma, 9 renal cell carcinoma and 9 head and neck cancer. In the dose-escalation cohort, roughly four fifths of patients were male, and the mean age was around 60 years, with a range of about 20 to 90. Patients were allowed to have had prior anti-PD-1, anti-PD-L1 or anti-CTLA-4 therapy, and approximately 40% of the dose-escalation patients had previously received checkpoint inhibitors. Intravenous ivuxolimab was administered to patients every 2 weeks at six dose levels: 0.01, 0.1, 0.3, 1.5, 3 and 10 mg/kg. The investigation overall reported the following: After ivuxolimab, CD8+ T cells had more expanded clones than CD4+ T cells on average. Antigen specificity was not determined for the clonally expanded peripheral T cells. Partial responders in the 0.1-3.0 mg/kg groups had among the lowest normalized peripheral clonal expansion, especially among CD8+ T cells. Low levels of normalized T-cell clonal expansion were also seen in some patients who did not respond. At doses of 0.1 to 3.0 mg/kg, clonal expansion of both CD4+ and CD8+ T cells in blood was seen between baseline and week 6.

A remark on this clone: The target of this receptor is not known. No quality values exist for individual bases; no much larger clone is one base distant.

V and J are truncated by 6 bases and 0 bases respectively, leaving an intervening sequence of 18 bases. Inclusive of the bounding cysteine and phenylalanine, the CDR3 is 18 residues long. The DNA shown is the 54-base CDR3, in frame from base 1. Taken from the germline V gene, the CDR1 and CDR2 loops are KGHSH and LQKENI. To sequence the TCRbeta CDR3 region, genomic DNA was isolated from the sorted cells. The immunoSEQ Assay was used for sequencing of TCRbeta CDR3 regions. The table comes from immuneACCESS by way of TCRdb, which keeps in-frame sequences with V and J called. Part of the clones is missing from these tables; in studies checked, under half for an unresolved V gene and the rest for unknown reasons. In all, the sample holds around 66,000 clones, and about nine tenths of those were seen once. Jointly, the top ten make up roughly 2% of the sample. Patients with a history of autoimmune disease or receiving systemic immunosuppression were excluded from the trial. Peripheral blood for TCR sequencing was collected from all dose cohorts at baseline, on cycle 4 day 1, and on cycle 7 day 1. The samples were taken from a phase I, first-in-human, multicenter, open-label dose-escalation trial of ivuxolimab. Adults with locally advanced or metastatic head and neck squamous cell, hepatocellular, melanoma or renal cell carcinoma were enrolled in the trial. CD4+ and CD8+ T cells were sorted separately from peripheral blood before TCR sequencing.

This receptor was taken from an adult with an advanced solid tumor such as melanoma, head and neck, liver or kidney cancer. The chain joins TRBV18 to TRBJ2-6; the D gene is possibly TRBD1 or TRBD2, with 5 bases matching each. Material: CD4+ or CD8+ T cells sorted from blood, obtained in a trial of the OX40 agonist ivuxolimab. The CDR3: CASSQPGRLASGANVLTF. The DNA sequence reads TGTGCCAGCTCGCAACCGGGACGGCTGGCCTCTGGGGCCAACGTCCTGACTTTC.